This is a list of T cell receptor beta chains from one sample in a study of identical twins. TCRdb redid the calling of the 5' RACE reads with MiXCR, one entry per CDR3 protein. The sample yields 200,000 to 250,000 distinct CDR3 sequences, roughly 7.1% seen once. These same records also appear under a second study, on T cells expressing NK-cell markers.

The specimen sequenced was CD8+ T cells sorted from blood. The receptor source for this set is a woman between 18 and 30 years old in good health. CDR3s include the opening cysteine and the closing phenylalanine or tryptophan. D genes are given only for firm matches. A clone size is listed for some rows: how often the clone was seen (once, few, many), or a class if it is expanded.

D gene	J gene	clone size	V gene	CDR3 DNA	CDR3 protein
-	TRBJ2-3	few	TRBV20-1	TGCAGTGCTAGAGGCCGGGGGCCCAGCACAGATACGCAGTATTTT	CSARGRGPSTDTQYF
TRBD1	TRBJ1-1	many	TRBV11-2	TGTGCCAGCAGCTGGGGACAGGGAACTGAAGCTTTCTTT	CASSWGQGTEAFF
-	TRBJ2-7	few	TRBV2	TGTGCCAGCAAAACCGCAGGGAGGTACGAGCAGTACTTC	CASKTAGRYEQYF
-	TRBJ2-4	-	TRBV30	TGTGCCTGGACTACGGGGAGAGGGGACATTCAGTACTTC	CAWTTGRGDIQYF
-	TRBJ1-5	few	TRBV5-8	TGTGCCAGCAGCCGGGGGCAGCCCCAGCATTTT	CASSRGQPQHF
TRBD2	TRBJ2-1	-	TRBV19	TGTGCCAGTAGTTGGGGTTTAGCGGGGTTCCTCAATGAGCAGTTCTTC	CASSWGLAGFLNEQFF
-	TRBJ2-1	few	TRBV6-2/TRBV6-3	TGTGCCAGCAGTTACACAACTGGGGGGGCCATTTCCTTCTCCTACAATGAGCAGTTCTTC	CASSYTTGGAISFSYNEQFF
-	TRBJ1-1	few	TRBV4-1	TGCGCCAGCAGCCAAGTTATAGCCAACACTGAAGCTTTCTTT	CASSQVIANTEAFF
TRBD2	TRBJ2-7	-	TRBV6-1	TGTGCCAGCGGGGAAGCGGGAGGGGACTACGAGCAGTACTTC	CASGEAGGDYEQYF
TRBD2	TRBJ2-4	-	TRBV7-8	TGTGCCAGCACACCGAATCCTGGGACTAGCGGGGTAGCCAAAAACATTCAGTACTTC	CASTPNPGTSGVAKNIQYF
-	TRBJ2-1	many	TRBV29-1	TGCAGCGTGGTGGGACTCCTAGGTAATGAGCAGTTCTTC	CSVVGLLGNEQFF
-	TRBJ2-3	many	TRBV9	TGTGCCAGCAGCGTAGCCATCACAGATACGCAGTATTTT	CASSVAITDTQYF
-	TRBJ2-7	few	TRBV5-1	TGCGCCAGCAGCTTGGCCTCTGGGCACGAGCAGTACTTC	CASSLASGHEQYF
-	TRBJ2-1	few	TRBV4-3	TGCGCCAGCAGTACTACGCGGGGGCCTGGCGGAAATGAGCAGTTCTTC	CASSTTRGPGGNEQFF
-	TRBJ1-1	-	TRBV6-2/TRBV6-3	TGTGCCAGCAGTTACGGGACAAAAACTGAAGCTTTCTTT	CASSYGTKTEAFF
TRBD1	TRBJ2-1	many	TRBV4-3	TGCGCCAGCAGCCATCCGGACAGGGTTTCTAACAATGAGCAGTTCTTC	CASSHPDRVSNNEQFF
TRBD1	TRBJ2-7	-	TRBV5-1	TGCGCCAGCAGCTTGACAGGGGTATACGAGCAGTACTTC	CASSLTGVYEQYF
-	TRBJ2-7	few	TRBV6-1	TGTGCCAGCAGCCGCAGACTGCCTAACGCCTACGAGCAGTACTTC	CASSRRLPNAYEQYF
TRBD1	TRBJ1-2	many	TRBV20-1	TGCAGTGCCAGACAGGGAATTTATGGCTACACCTTC	CSARQGIYGYTF
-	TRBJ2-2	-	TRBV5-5	TGTGCCAGTCTCGGCGGCACCGGGGAGCTGTTTTTT	CASLGGTGELFF
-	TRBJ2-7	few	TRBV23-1	TGCGCCATCCTGGGACACCGCGCCTACGAGCAGTACTTC	CAILGHRAYEQYF
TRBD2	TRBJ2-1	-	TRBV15	TGTGCCACCAGCATCGGGGTTAGCGGGATCGATGAGCAGTTCTTC	CATSIGVSGIDEQFF
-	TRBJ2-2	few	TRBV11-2	TGTGCCAGCAGCTTAGATTCCCGGAACACCGGGGAGCTGTTTTTT	CASSLDSRNTGELFF
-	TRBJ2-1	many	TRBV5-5	TGTGCCAGCAGCTTGGAGTATGACATAGGGGTCAATGAGCAGTTCTTC	CASSLEYDIGVNEQFF
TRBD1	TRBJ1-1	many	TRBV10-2	TGCGCCAGCAGTGGGGGACAGTTCACTGAAGCTTTCTTT	CASSGGQFTEAFF
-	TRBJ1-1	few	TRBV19	TGTGCCAGTTCCCTCCGACCGAATAGTGAAGCTTTCTTT	CASSLRPNSEAFF
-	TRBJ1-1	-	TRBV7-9	TGTGCCAGCAGCTTAGGAGCAGGGTCGAACACTGAAGCTTTCTTT	CASSLGAGSNTEAFF
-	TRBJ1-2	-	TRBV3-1	TGTGCCAGCAGCCAAGGCGTGACCCGAAAAGCTAACTATGGCTACACCTTC	CASSQGVTRKANYGYTF
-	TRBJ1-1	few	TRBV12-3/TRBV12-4	TGTGCCAGCAGTTTTAGTGAGAGGTGGGCTGAAGCTTTCTTT	CASSFSERWAEAFF
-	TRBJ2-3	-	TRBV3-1	TGTGCCAGCAGCCAAGTATCACCTGCAGATACGCAGTATTTT	CASSQVSPADTQYF
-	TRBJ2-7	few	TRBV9	TGTGCCAGCAGCGGATATGGGACTGCTCCCAGGGACGAGCAGTACTTC	CASSGYGTAPRDEQYF
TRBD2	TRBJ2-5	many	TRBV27	TGTGCCAGCAGTTTAGCGGGGGTTCAAGAGACCCAGTACTTC	CASSLAGVQETQYF
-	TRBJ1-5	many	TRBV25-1	TGTGCCAGCAGTGAATTAGGAGGAGGCCAGCCCCAGCATTTT	CASSELGGGQPQHF
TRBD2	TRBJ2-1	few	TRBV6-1	TGTGCCAGCAGTGGGGCTAGCGGGGGGGCCTACAATGAGCAGTTCTTC	CASSGASGGAYNEQFF
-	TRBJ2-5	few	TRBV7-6	TGTGCCAGCAGCCCTGGAGGGCCCGACCAAGAGACCCAGTACTTC	CASSPGGPDQETQYF
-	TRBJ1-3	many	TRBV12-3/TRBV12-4	TGTGCCAGCACCTCCAGCCTTGGAAACACCATATATTTT	CASTSSLGNTIYF
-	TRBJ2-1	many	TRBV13	TGTGCCAGCAGCTCAGATACCGGGCCTTCTCGGAATGAGCAGTTCTTC	CASSSDTGPSRNEQFF
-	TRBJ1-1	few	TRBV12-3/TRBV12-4	TGTGCCAGCAGTTTAGGGGGGGGTTTCCCGAACACTGAAGCTTTCTTT	CASSLGGGFPNTEAFF
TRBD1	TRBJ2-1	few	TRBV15	TGTGCCACCAGCAGGACAGGGGAAGGTGAGCAGTTCTTC	CATSRTGEGEQFF
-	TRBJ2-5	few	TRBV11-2	TGTGCCAGCAGTCTCTCGGGAGTAGAGACCCAGTACTTC	CASSLSGVETQYF
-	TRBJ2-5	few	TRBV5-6	TGTGCCAGCAGCTTCTCAGGGAGTCGGCCAGAGACCCAGTACTTC	CASSFSGSRPETQYF
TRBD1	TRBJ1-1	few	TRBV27	TGTGCCAGCAGCCATACAGGGGTTACTGAAGCTTTCTTT	CASSHTGVTEAFF
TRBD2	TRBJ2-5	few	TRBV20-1	TGCAGTGCTAGACCAGGGGCGGGGGGGCAAGAGACCCAGTACTTC	CSARPGAGGQETQYF
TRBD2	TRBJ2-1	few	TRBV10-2	TGCGCCAGCAGTGAGCTCCAGCGGGGGGAGCAGTTCTTC	CASSELQRGEQFF
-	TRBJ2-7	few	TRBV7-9	TGTGCCAGCAGCTTAGTCGGAGGTGGCGAGCAGTACTTC	CASSLVGGGEQYF